What follows describes a single TCR beta chain. Measured with immunoSEQ multiplex PCR; TCRdb has only the in-frame clones, and not every one. The table includes tens of thousands of clones, roughly 91% detected once. These data belong to a study of T cells after somatic rescue of genetic block. This TCR was recovered from a man under 40. The sample consisted of peripheral blood mononuclear cells (PBMCs).

CDR3 loop: CASSEGQQETQYF. CDR3 nucleotides: TGTGCCAGCAGTGAAGGACAGCAAGAGACCCAGTACTTC. The chain recombines TRBV2 with TRBJ2-5; perhaps TRBD1 as D (5 bases). V lost 1 base to trimming and J lost 2 bases, with 5 bases between them. The CDR3 spans 13 residues. CDR1 SNHLY and CDR2 FYNNEI come from the germline V gene.